This record looks at one T cell receptor beta chain sequence and its context. This record comes from a study of blood T cell repertoires in COVID-19. Only in-frame clones appear in the TCRdb table, and some are missing; sequencing was by immunoSEQ multiplex PCR. The table includes 90,000 to 140,000 clones, 80% to 85% detected once. With 0 bases removed from V and 8 bases from J, the gap between germline ends came to 17 bases. The CDR3 length is 16 residues. The germline V gene has CDR1 SGHAT and CDR2 FQNNGV. The chain links TRBV11-2 to TRBJ2-1; tentatively, D is TRBD2 (5 bases). The source material was peripheral blood. The TCR originated in a woman older than 75 with acute or convalescent COVID-19. In DNA, the CDR3 is TGTGCCAGCAGCTTAGATCGGGGAACTCCCCAGGATGAGCAGTTCTTC. Its protein is CASSLDRGTPQDEQFF.